The source of this T cell receptor beta chain is a study of identical twins. It was template switching that added a universal primer site, and there were unique molecular identifiers on the cDNA. Each CDR3 protein is one row after TCRdb ran MiXCR on the 5' RACE reads. This sample has more than 1.5 million distinct CDR3 sequences, with under 35% found just once. The CDR3 spans 19 residues. V lost 2 bases, J lost 0 bases, and 6 bases stayed unmatched. Per the germline V gene, CDR1 is MNHEY and CDR2 is SVGAGI. Study-wide results and caveats: Memory repertoires showed no such pattern, whereas abundant cord blood beta clonotypes carried fewer insertions.

Concerning this clonotype: Its antigen is as yet unknown.

The sequence was obtained from a newborn girl in good health. The sample consisted of cord blood. The chain couples TRBV6-5 to TRBJ2-1; 14 bases are a match to TRBD2. The CDR3 region has the DNA TGTGCCAGCAGTTACGGGACTAGCGGGAGAAGGGGCTCCTACAATGAGCAGTTCTTC. It is translated as CASSYGTSGRRGSYNEQFF.